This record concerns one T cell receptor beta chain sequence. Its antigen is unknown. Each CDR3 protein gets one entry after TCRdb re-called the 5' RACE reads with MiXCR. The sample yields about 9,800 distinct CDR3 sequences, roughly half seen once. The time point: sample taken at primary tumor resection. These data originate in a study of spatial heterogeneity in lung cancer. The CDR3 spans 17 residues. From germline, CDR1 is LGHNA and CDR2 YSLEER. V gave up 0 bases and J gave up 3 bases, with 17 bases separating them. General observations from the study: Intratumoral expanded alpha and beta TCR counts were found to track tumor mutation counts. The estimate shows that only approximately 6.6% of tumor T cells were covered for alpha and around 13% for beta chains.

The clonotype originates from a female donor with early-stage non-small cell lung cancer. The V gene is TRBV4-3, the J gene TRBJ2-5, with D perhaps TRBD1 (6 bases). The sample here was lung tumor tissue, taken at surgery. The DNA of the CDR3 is TGCGCCAGCAGCCAAGATTTTACGGGGACACAAAAAGAGACCCAGTACTTC. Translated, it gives CASSQDFTGTQKETQYF.